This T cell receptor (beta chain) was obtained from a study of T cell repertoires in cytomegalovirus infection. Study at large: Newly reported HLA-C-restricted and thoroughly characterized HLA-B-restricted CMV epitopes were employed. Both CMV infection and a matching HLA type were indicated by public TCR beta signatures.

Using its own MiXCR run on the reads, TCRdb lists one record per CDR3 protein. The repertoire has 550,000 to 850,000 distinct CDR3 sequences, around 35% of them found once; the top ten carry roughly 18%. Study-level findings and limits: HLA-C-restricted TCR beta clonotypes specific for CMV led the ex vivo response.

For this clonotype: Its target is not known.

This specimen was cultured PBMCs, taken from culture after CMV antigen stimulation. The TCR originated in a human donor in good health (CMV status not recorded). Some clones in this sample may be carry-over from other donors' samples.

The CDR3, as DNA: TGCGCCAGCAGCCAAGAGGAGGGGTTCGGTCAGCCCCAGCATTTT. It is translated as CASSQEEGFGQPQHF. The chain couples TRBV4-1 to TRBJ1-5; D perhaps matches TRBD1 (5 bases). This CDR3 spans 15 amino acids. V lost 0 bases to trimming and J lost 6 bases, with 12 bases between them. Germline lookup yields CDR1 MGHRA and CDR2 YSYEKL.